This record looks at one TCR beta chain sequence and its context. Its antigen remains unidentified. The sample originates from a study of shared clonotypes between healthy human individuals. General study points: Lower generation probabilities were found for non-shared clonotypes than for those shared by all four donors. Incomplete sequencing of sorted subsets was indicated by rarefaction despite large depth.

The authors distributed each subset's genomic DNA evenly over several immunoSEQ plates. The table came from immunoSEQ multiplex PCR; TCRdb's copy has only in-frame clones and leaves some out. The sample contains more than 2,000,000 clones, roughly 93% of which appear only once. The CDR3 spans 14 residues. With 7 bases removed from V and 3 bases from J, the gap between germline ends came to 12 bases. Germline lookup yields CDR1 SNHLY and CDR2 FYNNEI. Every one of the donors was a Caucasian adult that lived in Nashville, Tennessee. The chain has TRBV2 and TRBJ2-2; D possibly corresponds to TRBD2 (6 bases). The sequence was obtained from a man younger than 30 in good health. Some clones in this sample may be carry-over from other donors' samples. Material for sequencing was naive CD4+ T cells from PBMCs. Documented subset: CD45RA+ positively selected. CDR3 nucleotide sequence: TGTGCCAGCACGGGGGAGGTGTACACCGGGGAGCTGTTTTTT. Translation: CASTGEVYTGELFF.